Below are 22 T cell receptor beta chains sequenced from a single sample in a study of cytomegalovirus exposure and HLA in healthy donors. The study ran its PCR with 60 Vbeta and 13 Jbeta primers. Assay used: immunoSEQ multiplex PCR; TCRdb lists only in-frame clones, some missing. The sample contains 150,000 to 200,000 clones, just under 80% of which appear only once. Sequences were obtained from PBMCs. The receptors stem from a woman aged 40 to 50 in good health and CMV-seropositive.

The chain joins TRBV5-8 to TRBJ1-1, with 8 bases identical to TRBD1. Germline CDR1 and CDR2: SGHTS and YDEGEE. Trimming cost V 4 bases and J 4 bases; bases outside gene matches: 9. The CDR3 is 15 amino acids. CDR3 sequence reads: CASSLPDRVSTEAFF. In DNA, the CDR3 is TGTGCCAGCAGCCTCCCGGACAGGGTATCCACTGAAGCTTTCTTT. Full variable domain (remainder filled in from reference TRBV5-8 and TRBJ1-1): EAGVTQSPTHLIKTRGQQATLRCSPISGHTSVYWYQQALGLGLQFLLWYDEGEERNRGNFPPRFSGRQFPNYSSELNVNALELEDSALYLCASSLPDRVSTEAFFGQGTRLTVV.

The V call is TRBV5-6, the J call TRBJ2-2; 10 positions match TRBD1. With 3 bases clipped from V and 2 bases from J, the junction kept 10 bases outside the gene matches. CDR3 length: 18 residues. Germline V lookup: CDR1 SGHDT, CDR2 YYEEEE. The CDR3 bases are TGTGCCAGCAGCTCCACCTTGGGACAGGGGCCAAACACCGGGGAGCTGTTTTTT. This sequence encodes CASSSTLGQGPNTGELFF.

The chain recombines TRBV6-5 with TRBJ2-7; D is undetermined. This CDR3 is built from 14 residues. The V gene's germline CDR1 is MNHEY and CDR2 SVGAGI. The V end lost 2 bases, the J end lost 0 bases, and 8 bases lay between the germline ends. Written as DNA, the CDR3 is TGTGCCAGCAGTTACACGGGTAGCTCCTACGAGCAGTACTTC. This translates into CASSYTGSSYEQYF.

CDR3 loop: CASSLIAYNEQFF. In DNA form, the CDR3 reads TGTGCCAGCAGCTTAATCGCCTACAATGAGCAGTTCTTC. This chain uses TRBV7-2 with TRBJ2-1; D is unclear. This CDR3 spans 13 amino acids. The V and J ends lost 2 bases and 2 bases respectively, with 4 bases between them. Germline V gene data show CDR1 as SGHTA and CDR2 as FQGNSA.

Comment on this clone: A read error may produce the germline difference seen at one junction end. The chain has TRBV6-1 and TRBJ2-6; 12 bases are a match to TRBD1. Germline CDR1 is MNHNS and CDR2 is SASEGT. This CDR3 contains 18 residues. The CDR3 nucleotides read TGTGCCAGCAGTGCCCAAGGGGACAGGGGGCTTGGGGCCAACGGCCTGACTTTC. This translates into CASSAQGDRGLGANGLTF.

This sequence joins TRBV5-4 and TRBJ1-1; 7 positions agree with TRBD1. The CDR3 sequence is 15 residues long. Losses at the gene ends were 0 bases for V and 3 bases for J; bases not matched to a gene: 5. The V gene's germline CDR1 is SGHNT and CDR2 YYREEE (reference sequence). CDR3 nucleotide sequence: TGTGCCAGCAGCTTGGGCGGCAGGGGGGACACTGAAGCTTTCTTT. It is translated as CASSLGGRGDTEAFF.

The V and J genes are TRBV10-3 and TRBJ2-3, with 8 bases identical to TRBD2. The CDR3 is made up of 14 amino acids. V shed 6 bases and J 4 bases; nucleotides not matched to a gene: 6. Germline V gene lookup returns CDR1 ENHRY and CDR2 SYGVKD. The CDR3 DNA sequence: TGTGCCATCAGCTCGGGACTAGTCTCAGATACGCAGTATTTT. Translated: CAISSGLVSDTQYF.

The V gene is TRBV13, the J gene TRBJ2-7, with TRBD1 matching over 7 bases. V lost 5 bases to trimming and J lost 3 bases; unmatched junction nucleotides: 10. Germline CDR1 and CDR2: PRHDT and FYEKMQ (reference sequence). The CDR3 runs to 15 residues. CDR3 amino acids: CASSIRQGFIYEQYF. In DNA form, the CDR3 reads TGTGCCAGCAGCATCAGACAGGGCTTCATCTACGAGCAGTACTTC.

With regard to this clone: A junction end diverges from the germline sequence, so it may reflect a read error. J is TRBJ2-4 and V is TRBV5-6; D perhaps matches TRBD2 (6 bases). Germline V gene lookup returns CDR1 SGHDT and CDR2 YYEEEE. The CDR3 has 16 residues. The CDR3 is CASSLAGSLAKNSQYF. Written as DNA, the CDR3 is TGTGCCAGCAGCTTGGCCGGGAGTTTAGCCAAAAACAGTCAGTACTTC.

The chain uses TRBV4-3 and TRBJ1-2; D perhaps matches TRBD1 (6 bases). CDR3 size: 17 residues. CDR1 is LGHNA and CDR2 is YSLEER in the germline V gene. Between the trimmed V and J ends, which lost 0 bases and 2 bases, there was a span of 16 bases. This CDR3 is CASSQETRGGWNYGYTF. The CDR3 DNA is TGCGCCAGCAGCCAAGAAACTAGGGGGGGATGGAACTATGGCTACACCTTC.

CDR3 amino acids: CATSPGLVVYEQYF. The CDR3 DNA reads as TGTGCCACGAGTCCGGGACTAGTAGTCTACGAGCAGTACTTC. The V call is TRBV19, the J call TRBJ2-7; TRBD2 aligns across 8 bases. CDR3 length equals 14 residues. The ends lost 10 bases at V and 3 bases at J; junction bases unmatched: 11. Germline lookup yields CDR1 LNHDA and CDR2 SQIVND (reference sequence).

This chain uses TRBV5-1 with TRBJ2-3; TRBD2 agrees at 8 bases. The CDR3 has 15 amino acids. Looked up from germline, CDR1 is SGHRS and CDR2 is YFSETQ. Trimming took 1 base from V and 5 from J; bases not matched to a gene: 6. In DNA, the CDR3 is TGCGCCAGCAGCTTGAACGGAGCGGGGGTAGATACGCAGTATTTT. Amino acids: CASSLNGAGVDTQYF.

The chain combines TRBV6-6 with TRBJ2-2; D is possibly TRBD1 (6 bases). This CDR3 spans 15 amino acids. V was pared by 2 bases and J by 0 bases, with 7 bases between. Germline loops: CDR1 MNHNY, CDR2 SVGAGI (reference sequence). This chain's CDR3 is CASSYEGANTGELFF. In nucleotides, the CDR3 is TGTGCCAGCAGTTACGAGGGGGCGAACACCGGGGAGCTGTTTTTT.

The rearrangement uses TRBV19 and TRBJ2-1; TRBD2 agrees at 9 bases. The germline V gene has CDR1 LNHDA and CDR2 SQIVND (reference sequence). V trimming: 5 bases; J trimming: 7 bases; junction bases outside the gene matches: 9. The CDR3 runs to 15 residues. The CDR3 protein is CASSPAAGGINEQFF. CDR3 DNA sequence: TGTGCCAGTAGTCCCGCTGCGGGGGGGATAAATGAGCAGTTCTTC.

The J gene is TRBJ2-5, the V gene TRBV2, with 9 bases identical to TRBD2. The CDR3 is 15 amino acids. The V and J ends lost 6 bases and 5 bases, in that order; junction bases with no gene match: 10. Germline values: CDR1 SNHLY, CDR2 FYNNEI. The CDR3 DNA is TGTGCCAGCAGCGCGGGGGGGGGACTAGGGGAGACCCAGTACTTC. It specifies CASSAGGGLGETQYF. The complete variable domain, with remaining parts taken from reference TRBV2 and TRBJ2-5, reads EPEVTQTPSHQVTQMGQEVILRCVPISNHLYFYWYRQILGQKVEFLVSFYNNEISEKSEIFDDQFSVERPDGSNFTLKIRSTKLEDSAMYFCASSAGGGLGETQYFGPGTRLLVL.

The chain recombines TRBV7-9 with TRBJ1-1; D is unclear. Germline V lookup: CDR1 SEHNR, CDR2 FQNEAQ (reference sequence). The length of the CDR3 is 11 residues. V was pared by 3 bases and J by 4 bases, with 3 bases between. The CDR3 DNA reads TGTGCCAGCAGCTTCAGCACTGAAGCTTTCTTT. This encodes CASSFSTEAFF.

The chain carries TRBV29-1 and TRBJ2-3; 12 nucleotides line up with TRBD2. Trimming cost V 5 bases and J 0 bases; bases outside gene matches: 3. This CDR3 comprises 15 residues. Germline CDR1 reads SQVTM; CDR2 reads ANQGSEA. The CDR3 here is CSVRTSGASTDTQYF. In DNA form, the CDR3 reads TGCAGCGTTCGGACTAGCGGGGCTAGCACAGATACGCAGTATTTT.

V usage is TRBV30 and J usage is TRBJ1-2, with D maybe TRBD1 (5 bases). CDR3 length: 12 residues. Per germline, CDR1 GTSNPN and CDR2 SVGIG (reference sequence). The germline V and J ends were trimmed by 5 bases and 6 bases, with 13 bases remaining between them. The CDR3 spells CAWWTTVHGYTF. DNA for the CDR3: TGTGCCTGGTGGACGACAGTGCATGGCTACACCTTC.

V is TRBV6-6 and J is TRBJ2-1; weak D call: TRBD2 (6 bases). The CDR3 consists of 15 residues. Trimming cost V 7 bases and J 5 bases, with 18 bases left between them. Germline CDR1 and CDR2: MNHNY and SVGAGI (reference sequence). In DNA form, the CDR3 reads TGTGCCAGCAACTACCCGGGGGAAGGACACAATGAGCAGTTCTTC. Protein: CASNYPGEGHNEQFF.

V gene TRBV15 combines with J gene TRBJ1-1; 7 nucleotides line up with TRBD1. Germline V gene sequence: CDR1 LNHNV, CDR2 YYDKDF (reference sequence). Losses at the gene ends were 6 bases for V and 0 bases for J; bases not matched to a gene: 10. This CDR3 has 16 residues. The CDR3 reads CATSEGPGGMNTEAFF. CDR3 sequence (DNA): TGTGCCACCAGTGAGGGGCCAGGGGGTATGAACACTGAAGCTTTCTTT.

This chain connects TRBV5-4 to TRBJ2-5; possibly TRBD2 for D (7 bases). Germline lookup yields CDR1 SGHNT and CDR2 YYREEE (reference sequence). The CDR3 has 15 residues. The V gene lost 3 bases and the J gene lost 4 bases, with 16 bases spanning the gap. The CDR3 region has the DNA TGTGCCAGCAGCTCGCCTGGGGGGGCCGGAGAGACCCAGTACTTC. Translating it yields CASSSPGGAGETQYF.

V and J are TRBV18 and TRBJ2-7; 8 positions agree with TRBD1. The length of the CDR3 is 15 residues. Trimming took 4 bases from V and 2 from J; bases not matched to a gene: 7. Germline CDR1 KGHSH, CDR2 LQKENI. CDR3 sequence reads: CASSLRTGIPYEQYF. CDR3 bases: TGTGCCAGCTCACTAAGGACAGGGATTCCCTACGAGCAGTACTTC.